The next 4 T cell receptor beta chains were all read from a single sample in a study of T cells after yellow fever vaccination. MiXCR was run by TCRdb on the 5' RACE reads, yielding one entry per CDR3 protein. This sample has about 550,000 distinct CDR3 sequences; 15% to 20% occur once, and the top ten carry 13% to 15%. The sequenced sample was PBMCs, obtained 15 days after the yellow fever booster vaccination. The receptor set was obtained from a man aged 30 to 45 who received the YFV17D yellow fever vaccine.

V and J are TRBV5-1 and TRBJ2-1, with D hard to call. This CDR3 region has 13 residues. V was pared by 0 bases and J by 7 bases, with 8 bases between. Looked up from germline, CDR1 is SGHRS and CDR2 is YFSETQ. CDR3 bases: TGCGCCAGCAGCTTGGTTGGGCAAAATGAGCAGTTCTTC. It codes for CASSLVGQNEQFF. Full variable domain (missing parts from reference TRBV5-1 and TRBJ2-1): KAGVTQTPRYLIKTRGQQVTLSCSPISGHRSVSWYQQTPGQGLQFLFEYFSETQRNKGNFPGRFSGRQFSNSRSEMNVSTLELGDSALYLCASSLVGQNEQFFGPGTRLTVL.

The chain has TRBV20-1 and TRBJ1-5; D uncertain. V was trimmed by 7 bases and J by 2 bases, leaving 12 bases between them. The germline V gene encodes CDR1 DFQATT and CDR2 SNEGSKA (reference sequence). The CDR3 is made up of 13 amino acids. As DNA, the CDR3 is TGCAGTGTAAAGGAGGCCGGCAATCAGCCCCAGCATTTT. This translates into CSVKEAGNQPQHF.

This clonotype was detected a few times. As DNA, the CDR3 is TGTGCCAGCAGATCGGGACAGGGGGAGGAGACCCAGTACTTC. As protein: CASRSGQGEETQYF. The rearrangement joins TRBV7-9 to TRBJ2-5, with 11 bases lining up with TRBD1. CDR3 length: 14 residues. The J segment lost 5 bases and the V segment lost 6 bases, leaving 5 bases of the junction unmatched. Germline V gene data show CDR1 as SEHNR and CDR2 as FQNEAQ (reference sequence).

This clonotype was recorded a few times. The CDR3: CATGTSVVNEQFF. CDR3 nucleotides: TGTGCCACCGGGACTAGCGTGGTCAATGAGCAGTTCTTC. The genes are TRBV2 and TRBJ2-1; 10 bases align to TRBD2. The V gene's germline CDR1 is SNHLY and CDR2 FYNNEI. V shed 10 bases, J shed 6 bases, and the junction held 6 bases outside the gene matches. This CDR3 is built from 13 residues.